Listed below are T cell receptor beta chains from one sample, sequenced in a study of blood T cells in healthy people across ages. TCRdb reprocessed the 5' RACE reads via MiXCR and lists one record per CDR3 protein. Among about 2 million distinct CDR3 sequences, roughly 49% were seen once, and the ten largest hold less than 2.5%. Sequencing used blood. The origin of the receptors is a middle-aged woman in good health. CDR3s include the opening cysteine and the closing phenylalanine or tryptophan. A D gene is named only where the DNA matches it firmly. Not all rows give a size; the values are once, few, many and, for expanded clones, a class.

CASSLGQGSAYNEQFF TGTGCCAGCAGCTTAGGGCAGGGTAGCGCCTACAATGAGCAGTTCTTC - - 16 TRBJ2-1 TRBV7-2
CASSPPSRVAGGIAKNIQYF TGTGCCAGCAGCCCCCCGTCGAGGGTAGCGGGGGGGATAGCCAAAAACATTCAGTACTTC TRBD2 few 20 TRBJ2-4 TRBV4-2
CASNEPTAYNEQFF TGTGCCAGCAATGAACCTACTGCCTACAATGAGCAGTTCTTC - - 14 TRBJ2-1 TRBV25-1
CASSQRGRARGGSTAQYF TGTGCCAGCAGCCAAAGGGGGCGGGCGCGGGGGGGCTCCACGGCGCAGTATTTT TRBD2 - 18 TRBJ2-3 TRBV3-1
CSAEGETGYNEQFF TGCAGTGCCGAAGGCGAGACAGGGTACAATGAGCAGTTCTTC TRBD1 - 14 TRBJ2-1 TRBV20-1
CSARDEAWGKLFF TGCAGTGCTAGAGATGAGGCCTGGGGAAAACTGTTTTTT - - 13 TRBJ1-4 TRBV20-1
CASSLREGTPVGSQYF TGTGCCAGCAGCCTCAGGGAGGGGACACCCGTAGGGTCCCAGTACTTC - few 16 TRBJ2-5 TRBV7-8
CASSAQPTAYGYTF TGCGCCAGCAGCGCCCAACCGACTGCCTATGGCTACACCTTC - few 14 TRBJ1-2 TRBV5-1
CASLRGQNYEQYF TGCGCCAGCTTGCGTGGACAGAACTACGAGCAGTACTTC - once 13 TRBJ2-7 TRBV5-1
CASRPRGLGATNEKLFF TGTGCCAGCAGGCCGAGGGGGTTAGGGGCAACTAATGAAAAACTGTTTTTT - few 17 TRBJ1-4 TRBV25-1
CASSYKRGYNEQFF TGTGCCAGCAGTTACAAGCGGGGGTACAATGAGCAGTTCTTC TRBD2 - 14 TRBJ2-1 TRBV6-2/TRBV6-3
CASSELRGSNSPLHF TGTGCCAGCAGTGAATTAAGGGGAAGCAATTCACCCCTCCACTTT - - 15 TRBJ1-6 TRBV25-1
CASSQDLGGSSYQPQHF TGTGCCAGCAGCCAAGATTTAGGAGGAAGTAGTTATCAGCCCCAGCATTTT - - 17 TRBJ1-5 TRBV4-2
CASSVRVVETQYF TGTGCCAGCAGCGTCAGGGTTGTAGAGACCCAGTACTTC - - 13 TRBJ2-5 TRBV7-2
CSVYPGTSGGSTEQYF TGCAGCGTCTATCCCGGTACTAGCGGGGGTAGTACTGAGCAGTACTTC TRBD2 - 16 TRBJ2-4 TRBV29-1
CASSTGTGGWPQHF TGTGCCAGCAGCACCGGGACAGGGGGTTGGCCCCAGCATTTT TRBD1 - 14 TRBJ1-5 TRBV12-3/TRBV12-4
CASSYSTLTSSEFYEQFF TGTGCCAGCAGTTACAGCACCCTAACTAGCAGCGAGTTCTATGAGCAGTTCTTC - - 18 TRBJ2-1 TRBV6-2/TRBV6-3
CASSYGLVSGEQYF TGTGCCAGCAGTTACGGACTAGTCTCGGGCGAGCAGTACTTC TRBD2 - 14 TRBJ2-7 TRBV6-5
CSARLTGRLGGYTF TGCAGTGCTAGGCTGACAGGGAGGTTGGGTGGCTACACCTTC TRBD1 - 14 TRBJ1-2 TRBV20-1
CASSLATGWDIQYF TGTGCCAGCAGTTTAGCTACAGGGTGGGACATTCAGTACTTC - few 14 TRBJ2-4 TRBV12-3/TRBV12-4
CASSLMGEAFF TGTGCCAGCAGTTTGATGGGGGAAGCTTTCTTT - - 11 TRBJ1-1 TRBV28
CASSLGMGGPYEQYF TGCGCCAGCAGCTTGGGTATGGGGGGCCCCTACGAGCAGTACTTC - - 15 TRBJ2-7 TRBV5-1
CASSKQSTGELFF TGTGCCAGCAGTAAACAGAGCACCGGGGAGCTGTTTTTT - once 13 TRBJ2-2 TRBV6-2/TRBV6-3
CASSVPLAGTDTQYF TGTGCCAGCAGCGTACCACTAGCGGGGACAGATACGCAGTATTTT TRBD2 - 15 TRBJ2-3 TRBV9
CASSYRRGQAFNEKLFF TGTGCCAGCAGTTACCGGAGAGGGCAGGCCTTCAATGAAAAACTGTTTTTT - - 17 TRBJ1-4 TRBV6-6
CASSEGGASTDTQYF TGTGCCAGCAGTGAGGGGGGGGCTAGCACAGATACGCAGTATTTT - - 15 TRBJ2-3 TRBV6-1
CASSLGAPGGYSPLHF TGTGCCAGCAGCTTAGGCGCGCCGGGTGGCTACTCACCCCTCCACTTT - - 16 TRBJ1-6 TRBV7-2
CASSQDDGQPQHF TGCGCCAGCAGCCAAGATGATGGTCAGCCCCAGCATTTT - few 13 TRBJ1-5 TRBV4-3
CASSSQGAAYNEQFF TGCGCCAGCAGTTCTCAGGGGGCGGCCTACAATGAGCAGTTCTTC TRBD1 few 15 TRBJ2-1 TRBV5-1
CASSSTVTKETQYF TGCGCCAGCAGCTCTACAGTCACCAAAGAGACCCAGTACTTC - - 14 TRBJ2-5 TRBV5-1
CASSQETRGGGPRKTQYF TGCGCCAGCAGCCAAGAAACCCGGGGCGGGGGCCCTCGGAAGACCCAGTACTTC - - 18 TRBJ2-5 TRBV4-1
CASSPPSGQVYGYTF TGTGCCAGCTCACCACCGTCGGGACAAGTCTATGGCTACACCTTC - - 15 TRBJ1-2 TRBV18
CSGMVYSSYNEQFF TGCAGCGGGATGGTGTATAGCTCCTACAATGAGCAGTTCTTC - few 14 TRBJ2-1 TRBV20-1
CSARETPGINGYTF TGCAGTGCTAGAGAAACCCCAGGGATTAATGGCTACACCTTC - - 14 TRBJ1-2 TRBV20-1
CASREAQGANEKLFF TGTGCCAGCAGAGAAGCCCAGGGGGCTAATGAAAAACTGTTTTTT TRBD1 - 15 TRBJ1-4 TRBV7-2
CASSQDGGGGLWNTEAFF TGTGCCAGCAGCCAAGATGGGGGTGGTGGCCTTTGGAACACTGAAGCTTTCTTT - few 18 TRBJ1-1 TRBV3-1
CASSVAGQGVYSNQPQHF TGCGCCAGCAGCGTGGCAGGACAGGGGGTATATAGCAATCAGCCCCAGCATTTT TRBD1 - 18 TRBJ1-5 TRBV4-1
CASSPMGGGSYNEQFF TGTGCCAGCAGCCCAATGGGGGGGGGCTCCTACAATGAGCAGTTCTTC TRBD2 - 16 TRBJ2-1 TRBV27
CASRQTVQETQYF TGTGCCAGCAGACAGACAGTTCAAGAGACCCAGTACTTC - few 13 TRBJ2-5 TRBV7-2
CASSDRGLRSYEQYF TGTGCCAGCAGTGACAGGGGGCTAAGATCCTACGAGCAGTACTTC TRBD1 few 15 TRBJ2-7 TRBV6-1
CASSGGPSNKQFF TGTGCCAGCAGCGGGGGACCCAGTAATAAGCAGTTCTTC - - 13 TRBJ2-1 TRBV9
CASSVADTEHPKTDQPQHF TGTGCCAGCAGCGTCGCGGACACCGAGCATCCCAAAACTGATCAGCCCCAGCATTTT - - 19 TRBJ1-5 TRBV9
CSVFFNYGYTF TGCAGCGTCTTCTTCAACTATGGCTACACCTTC - - 11 TRBJ1-2 TRBV29-1
CASSSRTGPAVDTQYF TGTGCCAGCAGTTCTCGGACAGGCCCCGCCGTGGATACGCAGTATTTT TRBD1 few 16 TRBJ2-3 TRBV28
CSARRRLASYEQYF TGCAGTGCTAGACGTCGGCTAGCTTCCTACGAGCAGTACTTC - - 14 TRBJ2-7 TRBV20-1
CASSLATGTGAGEQYF TGTGCCAGCAGCTTAGCAACCGGGACAGGGGCGGGCGAGCAGTACTTC TRBD1 once 16 TRBJ2-7 TRBV11-2
CASTDRGQRAEAFF TGTGCCAGCACCGACAGGGGACAGCGCGCTGAAGCTTTCTTT TRBD1 - 14 TRBJ1-1 TRBV6-5
CASSPEGQGGNTQYF TGTGCCAGCAGCCCTGAGGGACAGGGTGGGAATACGCAGTATTTT TRBD1 - 15 TRBJ2-3 TRBV6-2/TRBV6-3